Below are 24 T cell receptor beta chains sequenced from a single sample in a study of neurological immune-mediated disorders. TCRdb re-called the 5' RACE reads with MiXCR, one entry per CDR3 protein. This sample has some 30,000 distinct CDR3 sequences, with roughly 25% found just once. The material sequenced was CD4+ T cells from blood. The source of these receptors is a man over 45 with HTLV-1-associated myelopathy (HAM/TSP).

This chain joins TRBV5-1 and TRBJ2-5, with 9 bases fitting TRBD2. This CDR3 is built from 15 residues. Losses at the gene ends were 4 bases for V and 3 bases for J; bases not matched to a gene: 7. In germline, CDR1 is SGHRS, CDR2 YFSETQ. The CDR3 nucleotides read TGCGCCAGCAGCGGAGCGGGGGGAAAAGAAGAGACCCAGTACTTC. This encodes CASSGAGGKEETQYF. Filled out from reference TRBV5-1 and TRBJ2-5, the complete variable domain reads KAGVTQTPRYLIKTRGQQVTLSCSPISGHRSVSWYQQTPGQGLQFLFEYFSETQRNKGNFPGRFSGRQFSNSRSEMNVSTLELGDSALYLCASSGAGGKEETQYFGPGTRLLVL.

V usage is TRBV2 and J usage is TRBJ2-7; TRBD1 matches at 11 bases. V trimming: 3 bases; J trimming: 4 bases; junction bases outside the gene matches: 5. This CDR3 is 15 amino acids long. CDR1 and CDR2 from the germline V gene are SNHLY and FYNNEI. CDR3 bases: TGTGCCAGCAGTGACGCCGGACAGGGGGCGTACGAGCAGTACTTC. This encodes CASSDAGQGAYEQYF.

This clonotype was observed many times. The J gene is TRBJ1-1, the V gene TRBV25-1; 7 bases align to TRBD1. Looked up from germline, CDR1 is MGHDK and CDR2 is SYGVNS. V was pared by 3 bases and J by 0 bases, with 10 bases of the junction left unmatched. The CDR3 is 17 residues long. DNA of the CDR3: TGTGCCAGCAGTGAGCCCTCAGGGGGGGGTATGAACACTGAAGCTTTCTTT. Protein: CASSEPSGGGMNTEAFF.

This clonotype was found many times. The CDR3 nucleotides are TGTGCCACCAGCCAGGGAAGAGATGGCTACACCTTC. Protein product: CATSQGRDGYTF. V usage is TRBV15 and J usage is TRBJ1-2, with D tentatively TRBD1 (5 bases). The V end lost 5 bases, the J end lost 6 bases, and 10 bases lay between the germline ends. The CDR3 has 12 residues. The germline CDR1 and CDR2 sequences are LNHNV and YYDKDF (reference sequence).

This clonotype was counted at least ten times. The chain joins TRBV20-1 to TRBJ2-1; D ambiguous. V was shortened by 5 bases and J by 2 bases, with 13 bases between the two germline ends. This CDR3 contains 14 residues. In germline, CDR1 is DFQATT, CDR2 SNEGSKA (reference sequence). The CDR3 DNA reads as TGCAGTGCTCCCACACGTGGCGCCTACAATGAGCAGTTCTTC. Amino acids: CSAPTRGAYNEQFF.

This clonotype came up many times. This rearrangement joins TRBV5-5 to TRBJ2-1; D may be TRBD2 (6 bases). V lost 2 bases and J lost 8, with 23 bases in between. Germline CDR1 is SGHKS and CDR2 is YYEKEE (reference sequence). The CDR3 has 17 residues. CDR3 coding DNA: TGTGCCAGCAGCTTAGTCTCCTCTAGTTGGAGGGGCGATGAGCAGTTCTTC. It specifies CASSLVSSSWRGDEQFF.

J is TRBJ1-4 and V is TRBV20-1; D gene unclear. CDR3 size: 13 residues. Germline CDR1 reads DFQATT; CDR2 reads SNEGSKA (reference sequence). The V end was cut by 0 bases, the J end by 8 bases, with 10 bases between. CDR3 in DNA: TGCAGTGCTAGAGATCTCTTGGGGGAAAAACTGTTTTTT. Protein: CSARDLLGEKLFF.

This clonotype was counted many times. The chain recombines TRBV6-6 with TRBJ1-2, with a possible D match to TRBD1 (6 bases). V shed 7 bases and J shed 4 bases, with 19 bases lying between them. The CDR3 contains 15 residues. The germline V gene has CDR1 MNHNY and CDR2 SVGAGI (reference sequence). As DNA, the CDR3 is TGTGCCAGCACCATTATACAGGGTGCGGGCTATGGCTACACCTTC. Protein sequence: CASTIIQGAGYGYTF.

This clonotype was counted many times. The V gene is TRBV7-8, the J gene TRBJ2-3; weak D call: TRBD2 (6 bases). V was shortened by 2 bases and J by 14 bases, with 11 bases between the two germline ends. CDR3 length: 11 amino acids. The germline CDR1 and CDR2 sequences are SGHVS and FQNEAQ. The CDR3 here is CASSLNRGRYF. The CDR3 DNA reads as TGTGCCAGCAGCTTAAACCGGGGGAGGTATTTT. Full variable domain (outside the CDR3, taken from reference TRBV7-8 and TRBJ2-3): GAGVSQSPRYKVAKRGQDVALRCDPISGHVSLFWYQQALGQGPEFLTYFQNEAQLDKSGLPSDRFFAERPEGSVSTLKIQRTQQEDSAVYLCASSLNRGRYFGPGTRLTVL.

This clonotype was observed many times. J is TRBJ2-7 and V is TRBV10-3; D could derive from TRBD1 or TRBD2 (5 bases each). The CDR3 has 13 residues. Germline lookup yields CDR1 ENHRY and CDR2 SYGVKD. Trimming stripped 6 bases from V and 4 bases from J, with 13 bases between. Written as DNA, the CDR3 is TGTGCCATCAGGGTGGGGGAAAAATACGAGCAGTACTTC. Protein product: CAIRVGEKYEQYF.

The table lists this clonotype with many counts. The V gene is TRBV7-2, the J gene TRBJ1-1; no reliable D call. The CDR3 spans 13 residues. CDR1 is SGHTA, CDR2 FQGNSA, per germline. Trimming left V 1 base short and J 1 base short, with 4 bases between. In DNA, the CDR3 is TGTGCCAGCAGCTTAGGGGAGAACACTGAAGCTTTCTTT. It codes for CASSLGENTEAFF.

The chain combines TRBV5-4 with TRBJ1-1, with no clear D. V was clipped by 4 bases and J by 0 bases, with 16 bases between them. This CDR3 contains 16 residues. Germline CDR1 and CDR2: SGHNT and YYREEE (reference sequence). Written as DNA, the CDR3 is TGTGCCAGCAGCCCCCCGGGAGGGCCCATGAACACTGAAGCTTTCTTT. Amino acid sequence: CASSPPGGPMNTEAFF.

The chain carries TRBV12-3 or TRBV12-4 and TRBJ2-4; 9 nucleotides align to TRBD2. CDR3 length: 19 residues. J gave up 1 base and V 5 bases, and 15 bases lay outside the gene matches. The CDR3 coding sequence is TGTGCCAGCAGTGCTCGGATGCTAGCGGGGATGGTTGCCAAAAACATTCAGTACTTC. Translation gives CASSARMLAGMVAKNIQYF.

The table lists this clonotype with many counts. This rearrangement joins TRBV20-1 to TRBJ1-1; D unresolved. Germline V CDR1 and CDR2: DFQATT, SNEGSKA (reference sequence). Trimming shortened V by 0 bases and J by 5 bases, and 10 bases separated the two germline ends. The CDR3 is made up of 13 amino acids. CDR3: CSARDRRGTEAFF. The CDR3, as DNA: TGCAGTGCTAGAGATAGGCGGGGTACTGAAGCTTTCTTT.

This clonotype was detected ten times or more. The chain links TRBV4-2 to TRBJ2-1, with 7 bases that match TRBD1. The V gene's germline CDR1 is LGHNA and CDR2 YNFKEQ. The CDR3 covers 21 residues. V gave up 1 base and J gave up 4 bases; unmatched junction bases: 22. The CDR3 loop reads CASSQVLPGTAYRNVYNEQFF. CDR3 in DNA: TGTGCCAGCAGCCAAGTCCTCCCCGGGACAGCTTATCGAAACGTTTACAATGAGCAGTTCTTC.

This clonotype showed up many times. This sequence joins TRBV15 and TRBJ2-1; D is perhaps TRBD2 (5 bases). Germline CDR1 and CDR2: LNHNV and YYDKDF (reference sequence). Trimming shortened V by 8 bases and J by 5 bases, and 13 bases separated the two germline ends. The CDR3 consists of 13 residues. The CDR3 region has the DNA TGTGCCACCTCCCCTAGCACGAACAATGAGCAGTTCTTC. Its protein is CATSPSTNNEQFF.

The chain combines TRBV19 with TRBJ2-3; D gene unclear. CDR1 is LNHDA, CDR2 SQIVND, per germline (reference sequence). The CDR3 length is 15 residues. V was clipped by 5 bases and J by 4 bases, with 16 bases between them. CDR3 amino acids: CASSRVVRSSDTQYF. In nucleotides, the CDR3 is TGTGCCAGTAGTCGAGTAGTTCGGAGTTCAGATACGCAGTATTTT.

The CDR3 DNA sequence: TGTGCCAGCAGCTTGATAAAGGGGAGGAACACTGAAGCTTTCTTT. Translation gives CASSLIKGRNTEAFF. The chain is built from TRBV5-5 and TRBJ1-1, with TRBD1 as a possible D gene (5 bases). The germline gives CDR1 SGHKS, CDR2 YYEKEE (reference sequence). The ends were cut back, 1 base at V and 1 base at J, with 11 bases in the middle. CDR3 length equals 15 residues.

This clonotype showed up many times. The V call is TRBV20-1, the J call TRBJ2-7, with a weak D call TRBD2 (5 bases). The CDR3 consists of 13 residues. The germline V gene encodes CDR1 DFQATT and CDR2 SNEGSKA (reference sequence). The V gene lost 2 bases and the J gene lost 3 bases, with 11 bases spanning the gap. Here the CDR3 DNA reads TGCAGTGCTAGAAGTCCCCGGGACTACGAGCAGTACTTC. Protein product: CSARSPRDYEQYF.

In its sample, this clonotype was seen many times. J is TRBJ2-2 and V is TRBV5-6, with 11 nucleotides matching TRBD2. Germline V CDR1 and CDR2: SGHDT, YYEEEE. Trimming at V came to 4 bases and at J to 6 bases, leaving 5 bases not matched to a gene. CDR3 length: 15 residues. CDR3: CASSPLAGASGELFF. As DNA, the CDR3 is TGTGCCAGCAGCCCACTAGCGGGAGCTTCCGGGGAGCTGTTTTTT.

This clonotype was picked up many times. The CDR3 nucleotides are TGCAGTGCTGCCGGCAGGGGGATCTACGAGCAGTACTTC. Translated, it gives CSAAGRGIYEQYF. The J gene is TRBJ2-7, the V gene TRBV20-1; 7 nucleotides line up with TRBD1. The germline V gene encodes CDR1 DFQATT and CDR2 SNEGSKA (reference sequence). With 5 bases clipped from V and 3 bases from J, the junction kept 7 bases outside the gene matches. The CDR3 loop spans 13 amino acids.

The rearrangement uses TRBV12-3 or TRBV12-4 and TRBJ1-1, with D uncertain. V was clipped by 7 bases and J by 4 bases, with 19 bases between them. The CDR3 runs 15 residues. CDR3 residues: CASIYMEGGSTEAFF. DNA of the CDR3: TGTGCCAGCATCTACATGGAGGGTGGAAGCACTGAAGCTTTCTTT.

This clonotype was found many times. The CDR3 DNA reads TGTGCCAGCAGCTCCCCGGGGGGGGAGACCCAGTACTTC. Translated: CASSSPGGETQYF. The chain uses TRBV5-5 and TRBJ2-5; TRBD2 agrees at 8 bases. The CDR3 covers 13 residues. Germline CDR1 and CDR2: SGHKS and YYEKEE (reference sequence). J was trimmed by 5 bases and V by 3 bases; bases with no gene match: 3. Based on the CDR3 plus reference TRBV5-5 and TRBJ2-5, the full variable domain is DAGVTQSPTHLIKTRGQQVTLRCSPISGHKSVSWYQQVLGQGPQFIFQYYEKEERGRGNFPDRFSARQFPNYSSELNVNALLLGDSALYLCASSSPGGETQYFGPGTRLLVL.

V gene TRBV20-1 combines with J gene TRBJ2-1; D is ambiguous. The germline V gene encodes CDR1 DFQATT and CDR2 SNEGSKA (reference sequence). V lost 0 bases and J 9 bases, leaving 9 bases between the germline ends. This CDR3 comprises 12 residues. The CDR3 region is CSARDRRAEQFF. The CDR3 nucleotides read TGCAGTGCTAGAGATCGTCGTGCTGAGCAGTTCTTC.